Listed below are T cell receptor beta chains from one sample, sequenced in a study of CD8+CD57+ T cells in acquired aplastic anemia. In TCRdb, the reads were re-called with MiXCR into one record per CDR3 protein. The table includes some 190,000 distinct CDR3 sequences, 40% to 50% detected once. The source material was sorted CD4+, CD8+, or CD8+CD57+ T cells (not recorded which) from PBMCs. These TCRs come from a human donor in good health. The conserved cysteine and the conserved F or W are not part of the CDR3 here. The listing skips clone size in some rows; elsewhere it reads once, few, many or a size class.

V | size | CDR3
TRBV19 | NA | ASSLNRLSDQY
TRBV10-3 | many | AINGQDDTEAF
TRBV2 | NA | ASSEISTGDEAF
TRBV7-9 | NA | ASRLSSGVQETQY
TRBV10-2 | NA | ASISTYSYEQY
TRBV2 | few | ASRQGPGNTIY
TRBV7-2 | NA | ASSPRGQHQETQY
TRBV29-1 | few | SVEEQGYEQY
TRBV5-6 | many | ASSSSAVGYT
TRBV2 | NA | ASSESAGPGNTIY
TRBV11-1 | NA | ASSTPGLAGHSGANVLT
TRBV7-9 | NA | ASSSMRSEQY
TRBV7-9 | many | ASSGGTASSYNSPLH
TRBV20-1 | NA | SAGNTPNTEAF
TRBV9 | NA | ASSVGLAGMETQY
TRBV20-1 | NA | SASGGISASPLH
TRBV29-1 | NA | SGGFGGTLTAEQY
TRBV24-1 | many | ATSDAGGRNQPQH
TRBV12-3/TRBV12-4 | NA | AIVTSALMTDTQY
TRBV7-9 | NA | ASSLDRDKYEQY
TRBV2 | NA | ASSDVEAYNSPLH
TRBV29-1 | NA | SVERAASEAF
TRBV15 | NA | ASSEMGRDHEAF
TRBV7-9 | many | ASSLGSGDEKLF
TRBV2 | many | ASSEKGRGLGYT
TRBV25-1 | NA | ASSEGGLGSPLH
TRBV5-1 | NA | ASSFWDRSSYEQY
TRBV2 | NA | ASSDLGKNTEAF
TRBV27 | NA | VSRGTVLNYGYT
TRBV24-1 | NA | ATSDNRGYQPQH
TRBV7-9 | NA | ASRPREFETQY
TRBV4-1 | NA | ASSRTGGGDQPQH
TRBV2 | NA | ASSEQGGTEAF
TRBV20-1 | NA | SAKRGQNIQY
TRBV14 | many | ASSRTRDSYEQY
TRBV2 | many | ASLPWDRGSETQY
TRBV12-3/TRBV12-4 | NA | ASSFARQEAQY
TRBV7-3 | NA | ASSLEGIYGYT
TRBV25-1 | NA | ASSWGPKETQY
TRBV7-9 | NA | ASSSGASGELF
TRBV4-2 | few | ASSQEWGAVQPQH
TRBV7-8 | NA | ASSPGQGHQETQY
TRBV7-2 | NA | ASSLRRDNVLT
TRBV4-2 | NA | ASSQDAGGVKNIQY